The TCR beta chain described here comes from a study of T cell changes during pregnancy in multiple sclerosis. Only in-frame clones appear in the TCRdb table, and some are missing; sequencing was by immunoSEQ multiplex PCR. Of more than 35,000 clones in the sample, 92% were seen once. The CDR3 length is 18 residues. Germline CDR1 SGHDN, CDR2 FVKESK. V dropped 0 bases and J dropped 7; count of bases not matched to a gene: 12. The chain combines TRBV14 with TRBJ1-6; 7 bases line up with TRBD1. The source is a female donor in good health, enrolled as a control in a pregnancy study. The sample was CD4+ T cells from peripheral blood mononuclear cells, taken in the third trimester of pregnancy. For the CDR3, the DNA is TGTGCCAGCAGCCAAGACCTACCGGGACAGTCGATGAATTCACCCCTCCACTTT. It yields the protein CASSQDLPGQSMNSPLHF.